The entry below gives a single T cell receptor (beta chain) sequence along with its context. Its antigen is not identified. This entry comes from a study of T-cell memory formation after mild COVID-19. Study details: TCR clusters showed largely donor specificity.

The CDR3 covers 14 residues. V was pared by 1 base and J by 3 bases, with 13 bases between. Germline values: CDR1 SQVTM, CDR2 ANQGSEA. TCR alpha and TCR beta cDNA libraries with sample barcodes and UMIs came from 5'RACE using constant-segment primers. TCRdb re-called the 5' RACE reads with MiXCR, one entry per CDR3 protein. The sample lists 250,000 to 350,000 distinct CDR3 sequences; roughly a fifth were seen once. Study outcomes and limitations: Several responding clones turned up in pre-infection memory, indicating that cross-reactive memory may have taken part.

The receptor was isolated from a man aged 18 to 30 who had mild COVID-19 (a few samples of this study predate the infection). Cell type and time point are not known. The chain employs TRBV29-1 and TRBJ2-7; D might be TRBD1 (6 bases). Sequencing input: PBMCs or a T cell subset sorted from them (not recorded which). CDR3 sequence: CSVEGRDNNYEQYF. The CDR3 nucleotides are TGCAGCGTTGAAGGCCGGGACAACAACTACGAGCAGTACTTC.